The TCR beta chain under discussion was sequenced for a study of T-cell reconstitution after alpha-beta-depleted transplantation in children (dated by TCRdb to the mid-2010s). For the wider study: Using TCR repertoire profiling, the study followed T-cell immune reconstitution in a quantitative way in children after TCRalphabeta/CD19-depleted allogeneic hematopoietic cell transplantation.

Comment on this clonotype: Its recognized antigen is unknown. Nothing much larger sits one base from this clone, and base qualities are not available.

The library came from PCR. The sequencing machine was an Illumina HiSeq 2500. TCR libraries were prepared with molecular barcoding, using unique molecular identifiers to normalize TCRbeta repertoire quantification. TCRdb trimmed the raw reads at Q25, called clones with MiXCR and kept productive beta chains. One record per CDR3 amino acid sequence lists the most common genes and DNA. This sample has some 490,000 distinct CDR3 sequences in its table, and roughly an eighth of those were observed once. The biggest ten clones account for approximately 5.4% of the sample. V and J are truncated by 3 bases and 4 bases respectively, leaving an intervening sequence of 16 bases. The CDR3 numbers 15 residues from cysteine through phenylalanine. Only the CDR3 DNA stays, 45 bases, in frame from base 1. CDR1 and CDR2, looked up from the germline V gene (reference sequence), are LGHDT and YNNKEL.

The clonotype was recovered from a human donor who donated a stem cell graft to a child with combined immunodeficiency. The sample was PBMCs from the stem cell graft donor, taken from the stem cell graft. In this chain, TRBV3-1 is recombined with TRBJ2-7, with an unclear D gene assignment. The base sequence is TGTGCCAGCAGCCAGGGTTACAGTAGACCGTACGAGCAGTACTTC. Translation gives CASSQGYSRPYEQYF.